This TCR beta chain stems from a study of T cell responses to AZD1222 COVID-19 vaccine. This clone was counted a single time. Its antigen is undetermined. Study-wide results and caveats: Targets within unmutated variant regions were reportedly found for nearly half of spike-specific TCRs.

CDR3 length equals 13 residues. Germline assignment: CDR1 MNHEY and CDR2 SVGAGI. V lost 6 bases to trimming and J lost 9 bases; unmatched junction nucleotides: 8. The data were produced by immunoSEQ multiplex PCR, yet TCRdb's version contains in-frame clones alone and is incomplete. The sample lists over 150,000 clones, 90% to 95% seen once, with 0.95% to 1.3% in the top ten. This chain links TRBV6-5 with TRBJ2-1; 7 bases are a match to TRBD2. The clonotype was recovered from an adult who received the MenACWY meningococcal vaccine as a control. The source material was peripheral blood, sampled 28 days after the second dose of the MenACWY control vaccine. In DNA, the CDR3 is TGTGCCAGCAGCTACCTGGGGGGGGGTGAGCAGTTCTTC. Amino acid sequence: CASSYLGGGEQFF.